The 11 T cell receptor beta chains below come from one sample, sequenced in a study of blood T cell repertoires in COVID-19. Measured with immunoSEQ multiplex PCR; TCRdb has only the in-frame clones, and not every one. The sample yields 300,000 to 350,000 clones, about 88% seen once. Sequenced: peripheral blood. These receptors were taken from a woman between 70 and 85 years old with COVID-19, enrolled during active disease.

The rearrangement links TRBV5-4 to TRBJ1-6; TRBD1 might be the D (6 bases). Trimming cost V 4 bases and J 14 bases, with 19 bases left between them. Germline V lookup: CDR1 SGHNT, CDR2 YYREEE (reference sequence). The CDR3 loop spans 14 amino acids. CDR3 DNA sequence: TGTGCCAGCAGCCCCCGGGGGGCAGGAGGTACCCTCCACTTT. Its translation is CASSPRGAGGTLHF.

This clone has just one count. V gene TRBV6-5 combines with J gene TRBJ1-4; no firm D call. Germline loops: CDR1 MNHEY, CDR2 SVGAGI. Trimming cost V 7 bases and J 5 bases, with 11 bases left between them. The CDR3 sequence is 13 residues long. CDR3 in DNA: TGTGCCAGCATGATACAGCCAAATGAAAAACTGTTTTTT. Amino acid sequence: CASMIQPNEKLFF.

CDR3 residues: CASSLGGARAEAFF. The CDR3 coding sequence is TGTGCCAGCAGTTTAGGGGGGGCGCGCGCTGAAGCTTTCTTT. V and J are TRBV28 and TRBJ1-1, with D possibly matching TRBD1 (6 bases). Germline CDR1 MDHEN, CDR2 SYDVKM. The CDR3 covers 14 residues. The germline V and J ends were trimmed by 2 bases and 6 bases, with 13 bases remaining between them.

The V call is TRBV30, the J call TRBJ1-4, with unresolved D. This CDR3 region has 14 residues. Per germline, CDR1 GTSNPN and CDR2 SVGIG (reference sequence). The V end lost 3 bases, the J end lost 1 base, and 9 bases lay between the germline ends. The CDR3 loop is CAWSRGKTNEKLFF. The DNA of the CDR3 is TGTGCCTGGAGCCGAGGGAAAACTAATGAAAAACTGTTTTTT.

The chain joins TRBV28 to TRBJ1-4, with TRBD1 matching over 9 bases. This CDR3 is 16 amino acids long. Germline V lookup: CDR1 MDHEN, CDR2 SYDVKM. V was clipped by 1 base and J by 5 bases; unmatched bases: 5. CDR3 nucleotides: TGTGCCAGCAGTTTATACGGACAGGGGACAAATGAAAAACTGTTTTTT. Its protein is CASSLYGQGTNEKLFF.

V is TRBV7-9 and J is TRBJ1-6, with D possibly matching TRBD1 (6 bases). The CDR3 has 16 amino acids. V was pared by 0 bases and J by 5 bases, with 11 bases between. Germline V CDR1 and CDR2: SEHNR, FQNEAQ (reference sequence). The chain's CDR3 is CASSLAGGRDNSPLHF. The CDR3 DNA follows: TGTGCCAGCAGCTTAGCCGGGGGGCGAGATAATTCACCCCTCCACTTT.

The rearrangement links TRBV19 to TRBJ1-2, with TRBD1 identical over 7 bases. The CDR3 is 16 residues long. Germline V gene lookup returns CDR1 LNHDA and CDR2 SQIVND (reference sequence). The junction had 9 bases not matched to a gene; V was cut back by 1 base and J by 4 bases. The chain's CDR3 is CASSIGTGHPFYGYTF. In nucleotides, the CDR3 is TGTGCCAGTAGTATAGGGACAGGCCACCCCTTCTATGGCTACACCTTC.

The chain employs TRBV6-4 and TRBJ1-2; the match to TRBD1 covers 9 bases. CDR1 is MRHNA and CDR2 is SNTAGT in the germline V gene. V lost 7 bases and J lost 1; bases outside the gene matches: 19. The CDR3 loop spans 19 amino acids. The CDR3 protein is CASTLRVDHRGPNNYGYTF. The CDR3 DNA is TGTGCCAGCACCCTACGGGTGGATCACAGGGGGCCGAATAACTATGGCTACACCTTC.

The chain links TRBV19 to TRBJ1-5; D call uncertain. Per the germline V gene, CDR1 is LNHDA and CDR2 is SQIVND (reference sequence). With 5 bases removed from V and 9 bases from J, the gap between germline ends came to 17 bases. The CDR3 is 14 amino acids. CDR3 nucleotide sequence: TGTGCCAGTAGTGACACTGCTCCAATAGGGCCCCAGCATTTT. Its translation: CASSDTAPIGPQHF.

This rearrangement joins TRBV6-5 to TRBJ1-6, with unresolved D. Germline loops: CDR1 MNHEY, CDR2 SVGAGI. V was clipped by 2 bases and J by 6 bases, with 2 bases between them. The CDR3 is 12 amino acids. The CDR3 DNA reads as TGTGCCAGCAGTTACCTTAATTCACCCCTCCACTTT. Residues: CASSYLNSPLHF.

As concerns this clone: Other nucleotide sequences from this sample produce the same CDR3. The chain joins TRBV5-1 to TRBJ1-4, with 12 nucleotides matching TRBD1. The ends lost 0 bases at V and 7 bases at J; junction bases unmatched: 1. This CDR3 is 15 amino acids long. CDR1 is SGHRS, CDR2 YFSETQ, per germline. The DNA of the CDR3 is TGCGCCAGCAGCTTGGAGGGACAGGGGGCTGAAAAACTGTTTTTT. Its protein is CASSLEGQGAEKLFF.